The source of this T cell receptor (beta chain) is a study of blood T cells in healthy people across ages. Germline assignment: CDR1 SNHLY and CDR2 FYNNEI. This CDR3 contains 13 residues. V lost 4 bases to trimming and J lost 2 bases, with 9 bases between them. With regard to this clonotype: Its antigen is undetermined.

Together with a sample-barcoded 5' primer, a J-beta primer mix was included in a second PCR lasting about 6 to 12 cycles. Every single cDNA molecule received a tag from a template-switch adaptor with 12 random nucleotides. TCRdb reprocessed the 5' RACE reads with MiXCR, giving one entry per CDR3 protein. The sample shows 650,000 to 900,000 distinct CDR3 sequences, around 62% of them seen only once. Study-level results: Estimates of diversity drawn from one million T cells were considered underestimates. Naive T cell percentage by flow cytometry tracked strongly with beta diversity.

The clonotype comes from a man younger than 45 in good health. The sample was blood. The chain is built from TRBV2 and TRBJ2-7; no firm D call. The CDR3 DNA reads TGTGCCAGCAGTGGGCAGGTACCCTACGAGCAGTACTTC. Its translation is CASSGQVPYEQYF. The entire variable domain, with the rest obtained from reference TRBV2 and TRBJ2-7, is as follows: EPEVTQTPSHQVTQMGQEVILRCVPISNHLYFYWYRQILGQKVEFLVSFYNNEISEKSEIFDDQFSVERPDGSNFTLKIRSTKLEDSAMYFCASSGQVPYEQYFGPGTRLTVT.